This T cell receptor beta chain was recorded in a study of cytomegalovirus exposure and HLA in healthy donors. The study's findings and limits: The authors enumerated over 150 TCR beta chains as linked to cytomegalovirus.

Trimming at V came to 0 bases and at J to 3 bases, leaving 3 bases not matched to a gene. The CDR3 extends over 15 amino acids. The germline V gene encodes CDR1 SGHDT and CDR2 YYEEEE. Profiling relied on immunoSEQ multiplex PCR, and the TCRdb table lists in-frame clones only, not all of them. The data contain over 200,000 clones, roughly 91% of them singletons. As to this clone: What it binds is not known.

Sample: PBMCs. The chain combines TRBV5-6 with TRBJ2-7, with 10 bases identical to TRBD1. The source is a woman aged 25 to 39 in good health and CMV-seronegative. CDR3 in DNA: TGTGCCAGCAGCTTGGGGGGGACAGGGGACTACGAGCAGTACTTC. Amino acid sequence: CASSLGGTGDYEQYF.